Below, one TCR beta chain is given with its context. This clonotype came up a few times. It lacks a known antigen. No per-base quality is available; no much larger clone lies one base away. The donors were a few dozen Caucasian individuals from Russia, aged roughly 6 to 100 years, who were systemically healthy. Ten milliliters of peripheral blood were drawn from each donor into EDTA-treated Vacutainer tubes. Ficoll-Paque density-gradient centrifugation was used to isolate PBMCs, with at least 7 million obtained per sample. Trizol reagent was used to extract total RNA from PBMCs, with at least 6 micrograms per sample. Naive CD45RAhigh/CD27high T cell percentages were measured by flow cytometry on a PBMC aliquot from every donor. This record comes from a study of blood T cells in healthy people across ages (dated by TCRdb to the mid-2010s). Broadly, across the study: In model experiments, template switching captured roughly one uniquely barcoded TCR beta cDNA molecule for every two T cells. The study analyzed two additional independent replicas of 1 million unique cDNA reads from the same blood draw for two donors, one aged 18 to 29 and one aged 80 or older. The donors were divided into four age groups: young (average approximately 15 years), middle-aged (under 40), aged (about 61) and long-lived (approximately 74). The study measured age-related changes in TCR beta repertoire diversity using deep sequencing normalized with unique cDNA molecular identifiers.

The investigation overall reported the following: Compared with the aged group, the long-lived group had more naive CD4+ T cells, fewer expanded clones and increased TCR diversity, a pattern suggesting age selection. There was a strong correlation between observed TCR beta diversity and the percentage of naive T cells measured by flow cytometry. Observed TCR beta diversity per million T cells fell roughly linearly with age, and a significant reduction was already apparent by age around 40. Because profiling used bulk unsorted PBMCs, naive and antigen-experienced compartments could not be compared conclusively. Because the CMV infection status of the donors was unknown, age-related changes in expanded clonotypes may potentially have been confounded. Estimates of total diversity based on one million sequenced T cells were considered lower bounds and underestimates.

The library relied on 5' RACE. For sequencing, an Illumina HiSeq 2500 was employed. A second PCR of roughly 7 to 11 cycles was performed with a sample-barcoded 5' primer and a J-beta primer mix. A template-switch 5' adaptor carrying 12 random nucleotides introduced a unique molecular identifier onto each TCR beta cDNA molecule. Each sample yielded at least 2.5 million CDR3-containing paired-end reads. The Mint cDNA synthesis kit, primed by a TRBC-specific oligonucleotide, was used to synthesize first-strand cDNA from all RNA. Following uracil-DNA glycosylase treatment, a first 18-cycle PCR with universal primers M1SS and BC2_uni_R was performed on all cDNA. Per the authors' processing: For normalization, 1 million high-quality reads were randomly selected from each sample, with every read carrying a distinct molecular identifier. Reads with shared molecular identifiers were discarded instead of being binned into consensus sequences. CDR3 identification, clonotype clustering and error correction used MiTCR with a Q25 quality threshold and the strictest error-elimination algorithm. A nonparametric unseen species model using Euler transformation provided a lower-bound estimate of total TCR beta diversity. Starting from the raw public reads, TCRdb applied fastp trimming at Q25, assembled clones with MiXCR and retained in-frame beta chains. Identical CDR3 protein sequences are pooled into one entry, listed with their most common genes and DNA. Clone size and V and J calls follow TCRdb, not the original study. Across this sample there are roughly 700,000 distinct CDR3 sequences, with more than 20% seen only once. 9% to 9.5% of the sample rests with the top ten.

The germline V gene gives CDR1 as SGHTA and CDR2 as FQGNSA. There are 15 amino acids in the CDR3, from cysteine to phenylalanine inclusive. Only CDR3 DNA remains: 45 bases, in frame from the first base. This sample also belongs to another study, concerning T cells of mothers and their children. According to the second study: Nine systemically healthy Caucasian individuals, comprising three mothers and their six children, were included as donors. cDNA synthesis used all of the extracted RNA, with around 1.6 ug of RNA in each 15 ul reaction. In the second PCR, sample barcodes and 2-4 random nucleotides were introduced via the M1S primer. Over 8 million TCR beta CDR3 reads were obtained for each mother, and 2.5 million to 3 million reads were obtained for each child. Thymic selection similarly shapes TCR recombination output in related and unrelated pairs, with minor effect from inherited differences. Normalized repertoire overlap was always found to be slightly, but never significantly, higher in related mother-child pairs than in unrelated mother-child pairs. No persistent microchimeric T cell clones were found, with a detection sensitivity of 75 to 100 clones per million clonotypes. The study used deep NGS to compare TCR beta repertoires of mothers and children, seeking features distinguishing related mother-child pairs from unrelated individuals. Mothers averaged roughly 36 +/- 4 years of age and children averaged about 10 +/- 4 years. After adapter ligation was performed with NEBNext reagents, the libraries were sequenced on an Illumina HiSeq 2000 with 100+100 nt paired-end reads. Mother and child libraries were prepared a month apart and sequenced in separate runs to prevent cross-contamination. Between roughly 500,000 and 2,000,000 distinct TCR beta clonotypes were identified per donor. Naive TCR beta clonotypes were estimated from low-frequency clonotypes matched to each donor's FACS-determined naive share, without sorting.

Recombination connected TRBV7-2 to TRBJ2-5; the D gene remains uncertain. Matching the DNA end better, TRBJ2-7 makes the J call doubtful. This clonotype was sampled from a boy aged 5-17 years in good health. The sequencing input was blood. The nucleotides are TGTGCCAGCAGCTTAGGAAGGCAAAGCTCCTACGAGCAGTACTTC. Its coded protein is CASSLGRQSSYEQYF.